The T cell receptor (beta chain) under discussion was sequenced for a study of blood T cells in healthy people across ages. CDR1 SGHVS and CDR2 FNYEAQ come from the germline V gene. The length of the CDR3 is 13 residues. V was trimmed by 4 bases and J by 7 bases, leaving 13 bases between them. Regarding the study as a whole: The unsorted PBMCs prevented any conclusive comparison of naive versus antigen-experienced cells. Diversity estimated from one million T cells was considered an underestimate.

Through a sample-barcoded 5' primer and a J-beta primer mix, a second PCR was run for about 6 to 11 cycles. TCRdb ran MiXCR on the 5' RACE reads and lists one entry per CDR3 protein. Altogether fewer than 2,000,000 distinct CDR3 sequences are present, approximately 32% being singletons, with the ten largest covering around 11%. This clonotype was seen only a few times. Its antigen remains unknown. The people who gave samples were healthy Caucasians from Russia, aged about 6 to 100. Material for sequencing was blood. The chain links TRBV7-6 to TRBJ1-2; possibly TRBD1 for D (6 bases). The sequence was collected from a woman younger than 45 in good health. The CDR3 DNA reads TGTGCCAGCAGCTCTACAGGGTTGGTTGGCTACACCTTC. Translation: CASSSTGLVGYTF.